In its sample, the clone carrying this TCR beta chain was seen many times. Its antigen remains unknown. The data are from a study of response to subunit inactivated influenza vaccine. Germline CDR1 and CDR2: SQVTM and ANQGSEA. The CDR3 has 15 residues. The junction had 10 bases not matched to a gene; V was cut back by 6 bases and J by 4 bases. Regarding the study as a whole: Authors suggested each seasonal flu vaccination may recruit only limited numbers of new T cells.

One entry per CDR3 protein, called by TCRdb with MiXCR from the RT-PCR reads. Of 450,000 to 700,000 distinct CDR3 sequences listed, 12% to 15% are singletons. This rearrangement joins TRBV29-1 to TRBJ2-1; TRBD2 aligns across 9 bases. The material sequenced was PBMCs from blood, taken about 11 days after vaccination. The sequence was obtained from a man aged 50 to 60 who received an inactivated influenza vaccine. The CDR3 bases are TGCAGCGTAGCACGCGGGGGGGGCTCTTACAATGAGCAGTTCTTC. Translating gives CSVARGGGSYNEQFF.